Each of the 21 T cell receptor beta chains below was sequenced from the same sample in a study of T cell responses to AZD1222 COVID-19 vaccine. Libraries were prepared by immunoSEQ multiplex PCR; TCRdb keeps only in-frame clonotypes and omits some of them. The sample has over 150,000 clones, around nine tenths seen once; the top ten hold around 2.9%. This material consisted of peripheral blood, taken on day 0 of AZD1222 vaccination. These receptors were taken from an adult in good health.

The gene calls are TRBV21-1 and TRBJ1-1. TRBV21-1 is a recognized pseudogene. CDR3 length equals 13 residues. In DNA, the CDR3 is TGTGCCAGGCCAGGGGGGGGCAACACTGAAGCTTTCTTT. Its translation: CARPGGGNTEAFF.

V is TRBV2 and J is TRBJ1-6, with 8 nucleotides matching TRBD1. The J segment lost 7 bases and the V segment lost 5 bases, leaving 7 bases of the junction unmatched. CDR1 is SNHLY, CDR2 FYNNEI, per germline. The length of the CDR3 is 15 residues. CDR3 residues: CASSRSGTGNSPLHF. CDR3 nucleotides: TGTGCCAGCAGTCGATCCGGGACAGGAAATTCACCCCTCCACTTT.

The chain is built from TRBV4-3 and TRBJ1-2; possibly TRBD1 for D (5 bases). Germline CDR1 and CDR2: LGHNA and YSLEER. The length of the CDR3 is 14 residues. V lost 0 bases and J lost 4, with 9 bases in between. CDR3 DNA sequence: TGCGCCAGCAGCCAAGATCGGGGGTCCTATGGCTACACCTTC. The encoded protein is CASSQDRGSYGYTF.

The chain recombines TRBV4-1 with TRBJ1-1; D unresolved. CDR1 and CDR2 from the germline V gene are MGHRA and YSYEKL. The CDR3 is 13 amino acids. V lost 1 base, J lost 4 bases, and 7 bases lay in between. In DNA form, the CDR3 reads TGCGCCAGCAGCCAAGTATTCACCACTGAAGCTTTCTTT. It codes for CASSQVFTTEAFF.

Regarding this clone: This CDR3 is also generated by other DNA sequences in the sample. This sequence joins TRBV4-3 and TRBJ1-6; D gene uncertain. Germline CDR1 reads LGHNA; CDR2 reads YSLEER. Trimming pared 3 bases from V and 0 bases from J, leaving 9 bases between. CDR3 length: 16 amino acids. CDR3 nucleotide sequence: TGCGCCAGCAGCCAGGACGGGAGCTCCTATAATTCACCCCTCCACTTT. This gives the protein CASSQDGSSYNSPLHF.

The CDR3 region is CASSALPGPSSYEQYF. In DNA, the CDR3 is TGTGCCAGCAGTGCCCTGCCGGGACCGTCCTCCTACGAGCAGTACTTC. The chain uses TRBV6-1 and TRBJ2-7, with D perhaps assigned TRBD1 or TRBD2 (5 bases each). Germline V gene sequence: CDR1 MNHNS, CDR2 SASEGT. This CDR3 is 16 amino acids long. Trimming cost V 4 bases and J 0 bases, with 16 bases left between them.

V gene TRBV18 combines with J gene TRBJ1-2, with 10 bases matching TRBD1. V shed 5 bases and J 8 bases; nucleotides not matched to a gene: 11. Germline assignment: CDR1 KGHSH and CDR2 LQKENI. The CDR3 is 15 residues long. CDR3 loop: CASSAQTGGIFGYTF. DNA of the CDR3: TGTGCCAGCTCAGCCCAGACAGGGGGCATTTTCGGCTACACCTTC.

This rearrangement joins TRBV25-1 to TRBJ1-5, with D tentatively TRBD1 (6 bases). The CDR3 length is 14 residues. V dropped 4 bases and J dropped 4 bases, with 11 bases sitting between them. Looked up from germline, CDR1 is MGHDK and CDR2 is SYGVNS. The CDR3 coding sequence is TGTGCCAGCAGTGGGGGGCAGGGTAATCAGCCCCAGCATTTT. Translated, it gives CASSGGQGNQPQHF.

This clone has a single count. This sequence joins TRBV7-2 and TRBJ1-2; D is uncertain. Germline assignment: CDR1 SGHTA and CDR2 FQGNSA. The CDR3 runs to 12 residues. V lost 7 bases and J lost 11, with 17 bases in between. The CDR3, as DNA: TGTGCCAGCAACTCAGTTCTGGAGCGATACACCTTC. This translates into CASNSVLERYTF.

The chain recombines TRBV6-5 with TRBJ1-2; no clear D gene. V was trimmed by 2 bases and J by 2 bases, leaving 9 bases between them. Per germline, CDR1 MNHEY and CDR2 SVGAGI. The CDR3 sequence is 14 residues long. CDR3 DNA sequence: TGTGCCAGCAGTTACGACGGCGGAAACTATGGCTACACCTTC. This gives the protein CASSYDGGNYGYTF.

The V call is TRBV12-3 or TRBV12-4, the J call TRBJ1-2, with a weak D call TRBD1 (5 bases). Trimming shortened V by 8 bases and J by 5 bases, and 9 bases separated the two germline ends. The CDR3 length is 11 residues. The CDR3 spells CASGRGYGYTF. DNA of the CDR3: TGTGCCAGCGGGCGGGGGTATGGCTACACCTTC.

The genes are TRBV19 and TRBJ1-1; D is unresolved. CDR3 length equals 13 residues. V shed 5 bases and J shed 2 bases, with 9 bases lying between them. Germline CDR1 and CDR2: LNHDA and SQIVND (reference sequence). The CDR3 reads CASSPQENTEAFF. The DNA of the CDR3 is TGTGCCAGTAGTCCCCAGGAAAACACTGAAGCTTTCTTT.

The chain couples TRBV5-6 to TRBJ1-4, with a possible D match to TRBD1 (6 bases). V lost 2 bases and J lost 8, with 10 bases in between. This CDR3 has 13 amino acids. Germline V lookup: CDR1 SGHDT, CDR2 YYEEEE. This CDR3 reads CASSFGGREKLFF. In DNA, the CDR3 is TGTGCCAGCAGCTTCGGGGGCAGGGAAAAACTGTTTTTT.

This rearrangement joins TRBV5-5 to TRBJ1-3; D remains unclear. The CDR3 has 16 amino acids. The V gene lost 3 bases and the J gene lost 1 base, with 14 bases spanning the gap. Germline V gene data show CDR1 as SGHKS and CDR2 as YYEKEE (reference sequence). The CDR3 loop reads CASSSEALLSGNTIYF. CDR3 bases: TGTGCCAGCAGCTCAGAGGCACTGCTGTCTGGAAACACCATATATTTT.

The chain uses TRBV11-1 and TRBJ1-3; D is possibly TRBD1 (5 bases). The V and J ends lost 7 bases and 0 bases respectively, with 13 bases between them. The CDR3 has 15 residues. CDR1 is SGHAT and CDR2 is FQDESV in the germline V gene (reference sequence). CDR3 in DNA: TGTGCCAGCACCCGACAGACTTTCTCTGGAAACACCATATATTTT. Protein sequence: CASTRQTFSGNTIYF.

The chain has TRBV9 and TRBJ2-3; D remains ambiguous. V lost 4 bases to trimming and J lost 3 bases, with 12 bases between them. The CDR3 totals 14 residues. Germline loops: CDR1 SGDLS, CDR2 YYNGEE. CDR3 sequence reads: CASSLLHGTDTQYF. The DNA of the CDR3 is TGTGCCAGCAGCCTACTTCACGGGACAGATACGCAGTATTTT.

This chain uses TRBV5-1 with TRBJ2-5; 16 positions match TRBD2. Germline CDR1 SGHRS, CDR2 YFSETQ. V trimming: 3 bases; J trimming: 5 bases; junction bases outside the gene matches: 10. CDR3 length equals 18 residues. The CDR3 bases are TGCGCCAGCAGCTCGGGACTAGCGGGGGGGCCCTTCGGGGAGACCCAGTACTTC. It specifies CASSSGLAGGPFGETQYF.

The chain is built from TRBV5-1 and TRBJ1-2, with 8 bases identical to TRBD1. The V gene end was trimmed by 2 bases and the J gene end by 4 bases; junction bases not matched to a gene: 7. The CDR3 has 15 residues. The germline CDR1 and CDR2 sequences are SGHRS and YFSETQ. CDR3 in DNA: TGCGCCAGCAGCTTTGACAGGGGAGAAGGCTATGGCTACACCTTC. Its translation is CASSFDRGEGYGYTF.

The chain combines TRBV4-3 with TRBJ2-6; no reliable D call. The CDR3 length is 18 residues. The ends were cut back, 0 bases at V and 2 bases at J, with 14 bases in the middle. Germline V lookup: CDR1 LGHNA, CDR2 YSLEER. The CDR3 DNA is TGCGCCAGCAGCCAAGAATTATGGGTTAACACTGGGGCCAACGTCCTGACTTTC. Protein: CASSQELWVNTGANVLTF.

The chain is built from TRBV29-1 and TRBJ2-1; tentative D call: TRBD2 (6 bases). CDR1 is SQVTM and CDR2 is ANQGSEA in the germline V gene. The CDR3 runs 13 residues. The V gene lost 7 bases and the J gene lost 9 bases, with 19 bases spanning the gap. CDR3 DNA: TGCAGCGCCCAAACGGGAGCCCCAACTGAGCAGTTCTTC. Translated: CSAQTGAPTEQFF.

This clone was seen just once. The chain has TRBV15 and TRBJ1-5; D unclear. This CDR3 contains 15 residues. V was cut by 1 base and J by 7 bases, with 14 bases left in between. Germline V gene data show CDR1 as LNHNV and CDR2 as YYDKDF (reference sequence). CDR3 protein: CATSRGGIDTQPQHF. For the CDR3, the DNA is TGTGCCACCAGCAGAGGGGGTATCGACACGCAGCCCCAGCATTTT.